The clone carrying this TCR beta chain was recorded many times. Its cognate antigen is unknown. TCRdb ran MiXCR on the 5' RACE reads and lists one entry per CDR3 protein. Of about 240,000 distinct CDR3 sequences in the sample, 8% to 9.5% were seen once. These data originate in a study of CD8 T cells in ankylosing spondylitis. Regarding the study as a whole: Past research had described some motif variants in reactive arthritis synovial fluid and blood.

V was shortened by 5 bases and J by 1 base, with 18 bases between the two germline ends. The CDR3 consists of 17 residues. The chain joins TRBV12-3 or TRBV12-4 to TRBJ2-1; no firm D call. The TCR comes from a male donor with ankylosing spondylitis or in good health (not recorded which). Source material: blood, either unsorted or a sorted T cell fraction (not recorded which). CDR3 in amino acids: CASSKGTMEASYNEQFF. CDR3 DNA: TGTGCCAGCAGTAAAGGTACTATGGAAGCATCCTACAATGAGCAGTTCTTC.